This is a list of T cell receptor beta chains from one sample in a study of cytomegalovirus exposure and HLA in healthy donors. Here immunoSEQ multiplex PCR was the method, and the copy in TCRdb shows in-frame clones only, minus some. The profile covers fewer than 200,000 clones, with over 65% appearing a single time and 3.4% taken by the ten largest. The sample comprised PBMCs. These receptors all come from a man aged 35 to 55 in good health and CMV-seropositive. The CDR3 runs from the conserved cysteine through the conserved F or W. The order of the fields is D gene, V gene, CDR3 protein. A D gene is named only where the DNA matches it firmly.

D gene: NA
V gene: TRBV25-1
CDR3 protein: CASSPLGETYEQYF

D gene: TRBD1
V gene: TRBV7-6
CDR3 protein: CASSLGQGNEQFF

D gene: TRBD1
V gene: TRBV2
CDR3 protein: CATSTGKNTEAFF

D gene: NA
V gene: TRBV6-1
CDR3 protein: CASSPGVGELFF

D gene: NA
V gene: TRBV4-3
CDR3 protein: CASSQELYGGNEQFF

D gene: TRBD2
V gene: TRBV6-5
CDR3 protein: CASSTVYGRAQYF

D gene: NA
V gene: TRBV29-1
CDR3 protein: CSVEDRNRENTEAFF

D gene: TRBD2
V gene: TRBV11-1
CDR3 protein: CASSLGRLAGVGEQFF

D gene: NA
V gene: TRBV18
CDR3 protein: CASSPRNVRDTSSETQYF

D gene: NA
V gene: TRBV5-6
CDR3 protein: CASSLQAMFSYNEQFF

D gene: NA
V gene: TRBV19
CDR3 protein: CASTLGAPFHTEAFF

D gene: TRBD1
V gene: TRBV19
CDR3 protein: CASSSPGQQSYGYTF

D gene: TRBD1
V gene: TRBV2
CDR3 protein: CASSPERQGFNEQFF

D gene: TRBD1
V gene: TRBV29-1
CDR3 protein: CSVGQGSYEQYF

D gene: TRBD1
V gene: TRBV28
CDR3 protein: CASRKAGTAINQPQHF

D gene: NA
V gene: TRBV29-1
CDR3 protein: CSVRLATGELFF

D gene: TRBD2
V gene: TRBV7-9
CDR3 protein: CSSSPRTSGSPYEQYF

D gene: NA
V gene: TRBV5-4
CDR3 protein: CASSPTGAYEQYF

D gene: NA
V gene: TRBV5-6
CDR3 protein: CASSFLRQGTYGYTF

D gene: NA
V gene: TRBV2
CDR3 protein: CASSPRQSNQPQHF

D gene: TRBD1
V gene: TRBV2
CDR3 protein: CASSEAGTGDVGEKLFF

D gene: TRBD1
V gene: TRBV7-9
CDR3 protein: CASSIGTGENNEQFF

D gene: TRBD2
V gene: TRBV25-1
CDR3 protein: CASSEFSGRDNEQFF

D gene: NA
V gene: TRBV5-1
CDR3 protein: CASSLQGYEQYF

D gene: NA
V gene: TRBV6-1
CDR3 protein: CASSKGGQSSYEQYF

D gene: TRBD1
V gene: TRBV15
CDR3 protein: CATGDRVSGNTIYF

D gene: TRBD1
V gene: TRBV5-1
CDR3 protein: CASSLGDRAVGSTEAFF

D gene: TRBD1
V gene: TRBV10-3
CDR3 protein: CAIRDDRDYEQYF

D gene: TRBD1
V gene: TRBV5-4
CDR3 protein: CASSIRPGQGNTEAFF

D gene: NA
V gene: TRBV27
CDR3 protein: CASSQGRGQPQHF

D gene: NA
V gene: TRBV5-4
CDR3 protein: CASSSSSGTSYEQYF

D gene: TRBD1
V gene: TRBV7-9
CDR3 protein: CASSVQVGTGVNTEAFF

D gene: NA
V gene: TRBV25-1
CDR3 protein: CASSENRDIYEQYF

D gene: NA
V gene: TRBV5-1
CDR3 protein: CASSLGGTPNEKLFF

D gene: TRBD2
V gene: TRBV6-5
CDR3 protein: CASSYYRREAGEQYF

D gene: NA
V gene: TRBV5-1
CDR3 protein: CASSLEAGTYNEQFF

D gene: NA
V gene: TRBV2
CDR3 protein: CASSRGSGAPSEQYF

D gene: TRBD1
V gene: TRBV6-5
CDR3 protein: CASVALWTGNGYTF

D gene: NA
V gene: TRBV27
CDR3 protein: CASSLLSSGANVLTF

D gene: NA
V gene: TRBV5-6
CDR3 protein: CASSRETYNEQFF

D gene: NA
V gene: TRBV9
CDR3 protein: CASSVGLVEPYEQYF

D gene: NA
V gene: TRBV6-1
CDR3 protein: CASSAPGSFGTTADSPLHF

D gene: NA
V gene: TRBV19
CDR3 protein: CASSMEQVGPLNQPQHF

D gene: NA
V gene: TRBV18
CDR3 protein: CASSPRGSDEQYF

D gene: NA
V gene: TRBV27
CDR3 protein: CASSLAAKGTDTQYF

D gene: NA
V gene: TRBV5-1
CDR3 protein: CASSSDTQPQHF

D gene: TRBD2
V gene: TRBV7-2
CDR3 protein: CASSLRSGRSTDTQYF

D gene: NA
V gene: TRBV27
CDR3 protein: CASRDTNLNEQFF

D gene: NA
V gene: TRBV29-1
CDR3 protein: CTTGSGTDTQYF

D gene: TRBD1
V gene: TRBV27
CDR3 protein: CASSSTGGEYNEQFF

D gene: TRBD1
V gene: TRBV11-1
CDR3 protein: CASSLSQGAHGYTF

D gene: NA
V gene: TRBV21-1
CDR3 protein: CASSKDRDGRTTDTQYF

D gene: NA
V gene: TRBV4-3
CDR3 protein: CASSQGLSNSGYEQYF

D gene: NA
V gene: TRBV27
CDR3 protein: CASSLSRGRYEQYF

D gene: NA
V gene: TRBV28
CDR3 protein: CASSPQAGSRYNEQFF

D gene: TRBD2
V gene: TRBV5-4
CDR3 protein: CASSPAGGGDTGELFF

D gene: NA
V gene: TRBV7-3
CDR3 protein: CASSLLGSTPVHEQYF

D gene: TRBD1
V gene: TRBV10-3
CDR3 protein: CAIKQPGQGTEAFF

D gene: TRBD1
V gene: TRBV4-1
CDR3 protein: CASSHPRAGGVDYGYTF